This T cell receptor beta chain was sequenced during a study of identical twins. A universal primer site arose from template switching, and cDNA bore unique molecular identifiers. TCRdb analysed the 5' RACE reads with MiXCR anew, one entry per CDR3 protein. The sample yields a few hundred thousand distinct CDR3 sequences, more than 9% seen once. Per germline, CDR1 LGHDT and CDR2 YNNKEL (reference sequence). CDR3 length: 14 amino acids. The ends were cut back, 1 base at V and 3 bases at J, with 9 bases in the middle. This same sample was also taken into another study, of yellow fever vaccine responses in identical twins.

Sequenced sample: PBMCs. The chain joins TRBV3-1 to TRBJ1-1; tentative D call: TRBD1 (5 bases). This TCR was sampled from a woman aged 18-35 years in good health. CDR3 sequence (DNA): TGTGCCAGCAGCCAAGGAGACAGAGACACTGAAGCTTTCTTT. It specifies CASSQGDRDTEAFF.